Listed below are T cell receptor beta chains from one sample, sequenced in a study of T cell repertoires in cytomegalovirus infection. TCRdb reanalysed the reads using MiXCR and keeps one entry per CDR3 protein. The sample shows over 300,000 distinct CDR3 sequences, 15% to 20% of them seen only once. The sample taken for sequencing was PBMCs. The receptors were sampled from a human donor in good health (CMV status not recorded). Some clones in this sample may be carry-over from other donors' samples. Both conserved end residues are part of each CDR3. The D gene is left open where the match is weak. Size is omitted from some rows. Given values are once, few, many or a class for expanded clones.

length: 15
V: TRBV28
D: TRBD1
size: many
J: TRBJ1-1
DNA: TGTGCCAGCAGTCACTTGGCAGGGGGGAACACTGAAGCTTTCTTT
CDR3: CASSHLAGGNTEAFF

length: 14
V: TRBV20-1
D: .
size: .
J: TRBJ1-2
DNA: TGCAGTGCTAGAGTCGCTGCAGGGGAGGAAGGCTACACCTTC
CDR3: CSARVAAGEEGYTF

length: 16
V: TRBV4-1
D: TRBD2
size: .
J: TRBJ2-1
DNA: TGTGCCAGCAGCCAAGAGTCGACTAGCGGGTACAATGAGCAGTTCTTC
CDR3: CASSQESTSGYNEQFF

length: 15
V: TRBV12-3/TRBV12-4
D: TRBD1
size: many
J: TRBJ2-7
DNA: TGTGCCAGCAGTCTAGTGACAGGGGGCGCCTACGAGCAGTACTTC
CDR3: CASSLVTGGAYEQYF

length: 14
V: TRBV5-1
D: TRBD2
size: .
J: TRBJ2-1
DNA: TGCGCCACCACAAGCAGCGGGGGGTACAATGAGCAGTTCTTC
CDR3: CATTSSGGYNEQFF

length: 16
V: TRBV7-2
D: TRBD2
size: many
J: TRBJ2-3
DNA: TGTGCCAGCAGCTTAGTAGCGGGGGGGATCACAGATACGCAGTATTTT
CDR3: CASSLVAGGITDTQYF

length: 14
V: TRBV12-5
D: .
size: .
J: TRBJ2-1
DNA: TGTGCTAGTGGTAGAAAAGGAGGCGGGGATGAGCAGTTCTTC
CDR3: CASGRKGGGDEQFF

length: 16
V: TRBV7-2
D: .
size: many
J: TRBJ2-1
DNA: TGTGCCAGCAGCGAAGTCCCCAGCCCCTCGCACAATGAGCAGTTCTTC
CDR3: CASSEVPSPSHNEQFF

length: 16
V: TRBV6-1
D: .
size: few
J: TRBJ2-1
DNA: TGTGCCAGCAGTTACGTTAGGCGGAGCTCCTACAATGAGCAGTTCTTC
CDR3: CASSYVRRSSYNEQFF

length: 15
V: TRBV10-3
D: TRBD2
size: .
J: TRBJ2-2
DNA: TGTGCCATCAGTGCGGCTAGCGGTAACACCGGGGAGCTGTTTTTT
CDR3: CAISAASGNTGELFF

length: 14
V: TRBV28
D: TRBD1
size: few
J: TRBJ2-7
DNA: TGTGCCAGCCAGAACCCGGGACAGGGCTACGAGCAGTACTTC
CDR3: CASQNPGQGYEQYF

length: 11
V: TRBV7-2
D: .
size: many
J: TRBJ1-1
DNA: TGTGCCAGCAGCTTAGAGGGTGTCGCTTTCTTT
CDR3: CASSLEGVAFF